The 24 T cell receptor beta chains listed next were all sequenced from one sample in a study of OX40 agonist ivuxolimab in advanced cancers. Method: immunoSEQ multiplex PCR; TCRdb's copy keeps in-frame clones and lacks some. Of over 40,000 clones in the sample, over 75% are singletons; the top ten hold roughly 1.5%. The specimen was CD4+ or CD8+ T cells sorted from blood, collected in a trial of the OX40 agonist ivuxolimab. The source is an adult with an advanced solid tumor such as melanoma, head and neck, liver or kidney cancer.

This clone showed up just once. The rearrangement joins TRBV19 to TRBJ1-1; 8 bases map to TRBD1. The V gene's germline CDR1 is LNHDA and CDR2 SQIVND (reference sequence). The CDR3 extends over 15 amino acids. The trim removed 6 bases at V and 5 bases at J, leaving 11 bases unmatched. The CDR3 DNA is TGTGCCAGTAGCCCGCAGGGGGCGCGGATAACTGAAGCTTTCTTT. This codes for CASSPQGARITEAFF.

The chain joins TRBV5-1 to TRBJ2-5; D is ambiguous. Germline V CDR1 and CDR2: SGHRS, YFSETQ. This CDR3 has 14 amino acids. Trimming left V 1 base short and J 0 bases short, with 7 bases between. The CDR3 nucleotides read TGCGCCAGCAGCTTGCGTACCGACCAAGAGACCCAGTACTTC. It is translated as CASSLRTDQETQYF.

CDR3 protein: CASSYRDDTEAFF. In DNA form, the CDR3 reads TGTGCCAGCAGTTACAGGGATGACACTGAAGCTTTCTTT. The gene calls are TRBV6-6 and TRBJ1-1; D unclear. The CDR3 extends over 13 amino acids. Per the germline V gene, CDR1 is MNHNY and CDR2 is SVGAGI (reference sequence). The V gene lost 2 bases and the J gene lost 3 bases, with 7 bases spanning the gap.

The CDR3 sequence: CASSRDSGGNEQFF. CDR3 nucleotides: TGTGCCAGCAGCAGGGACTCCGGCGGGAATGAGCAGTTCTTC. The chain recombines TRBV7-2 with TRBJ2-1; TRBD2 is a possible D gene (6 bases). V lost 5 bases and J 7 bases, leaving 15 bases between the germline ends. This CDR3 is 14 amino acids long. Germline V CDR1 and CDR2: SGHTA, FQGNSA.

The J gene is TRBJ2-3, the V gene TRBV5-1, with D unclear. Germline lookup yields CDR1 SGHRS and CDR2 YFSETQ. Trimming took off 0 bases at V and 0 bases at J, with 8 bases between the two ends. The CDR3 length is 15 residues. The CDR3 loop is CASSLVGRSTDTQYF. Here the CDR3 DNA reads TGCGCCAGCAGCTTGGTTGGCAGGAGCACAGATACGCAGTATTTT.

The rearrangement links TRBV6-6 to TRBJ2-2; D gene uncertain. Germline lookup yields CDR1 MNHNY and CDR2 SVGAGI (reference sequence). V lost 6 bases and J 2 bases, leaving 10 bases between the germline ends. This CDR3 has 14 amino acids. The CDR3 nucleotides are TGTGCCAGCAGGGAGAGGAGTAACACCGGGGAGCTGTTTTTT. Protein: CASRERSNTGELFF.

The chain combines TRBV7-9 with TRBJ2-1; either TRBD1 or TRBD2 may fit D (5 bases each). Germline V CDR1 and CDR2: SEHNR, FQNEAQ (reference sequence). The CDR3 extends over 13 amino acids. Between the trimmed V and J ends, which lost 3 bases and 10 bases, there was a span of 13 bases. The CDR3 region has the DNA TGTGCCAGCAGCTTCCCGGGACGCCGGGAGCAGTTCTTC. This sequence encodes CASSFPGRREQFF.

This clone appeared once. J is TRBJ1-3 and V is TRBV9; no clear D. Germline lookup yields CDR1 SGDLS and CDR2 YYNGEE. V was pared by 0 bases and J by 0 bases, with 19 bases between. The CDR3 runs 19 residues. The DNA for the CDR3 is TGTGCCAGCAGCGTAGGAACGGGTGAGGAAGGGAGCTCTGGAAACACCATATATTTT. It specifies CASSVGTGEEGSSGNTIYF.

This chain connects TRBV9 to TRBJ2-5; 11 positions agree with TRBD2. J was trimmed by 2 bases and V by 2 bases; bases with no gene match: 5. Germline values: CDR1 SGDLS, CDR2 YYNGEE. This CDR3 is built from 16 residues. CDR3: CASSVTSGRGQETQYF. The DNA for the CDR3 is TGTGCCAGCAGCGTCACTAGCGGGAGAGGTCAAGAGACCCAGTACTTC. The variable domain in full, with the rest retrieved from reference TRBV9 and TRBJ2-5, is DSGVTQTPKHLITATGQRVTLRCSPRSGDLSVYWYQQSLDQGLQFLIQYYNGEERAKGNILERFSAQQFPDLHSELNLSSLELGDSALYFCASSVTSGRGQETQYFGPGTRLLVL.

This clone was detected only a few times. The V gene is TRBV4-1, the J gene TRBJ1-5; 8 positions agree with TRBD1. V was clipped by 0 bases and J by 6 bases; unmatched bases: 10. Germline V gene sequence: CDR1 MGHRA, CDR2 YSYEKL. This CDR3 is 17 amino acids long. CDR3 DNA sequence: TGCGCCAGCAGCCAAGATCCCGGCAGGGGGCGCATTCAGCCCCAGCATTTT. This encodes CASSQDPGRGRIQPQHF.

This clone was observed a few times. The same CDR3 can be traced to other DNA sequences in this sample. CDR3 loop: CASRPTGGRTEAFF. The DNA for the CDR3 is TGTGCCAGCAGACCAACAGGGGGACGCACTGAAGCTTTCTTT. The chain combines TRBV11-2 with TRBJ1-1; 8 bases align to TRBD1. Germline V CDR1 and CDR2: SGHAT, FQNNGV. The V segment lost 6 bases and the J segment 4 bases; nucleotides outside the gene matches: 7. The length of the CDR3 is 14 residues.

The chain carries TRBV30 and TRBJ2-1; D is unresolved. The V gene's germline CDR1 is GTSNPN and CDR2 SVGIG (reference sequence). With 2 bases removed from V and 2 bases from J, the gap between germline ends came to 10 bases. This CDR3 region has 14 residues. CDR3 protein: CAWSRERAYNEQFF. The CDR3 nucleotides read TGTGCCTGGAGTCGAGAACGAGCCTACAATGAGCAGTTCTTC.

This chain joins TRBV5-6 and TRBJ1-3, with 7 bases fitting TRBD1. The CDR3 length is 15 residues. V trimming: 5 bases; J trimming: 5 bases; junction bases outside the gene matches: 10. In germline, CDR1 is SGHDT, CDR2 YYEEEE. CDR3: CASSFDRDGRNTIYF. CDR3 in DNA: TGTGCCAGCAGTTTCGACAGGGACGGACGAAACACCATATATTTT.

V usage is TRBV6-1 and J usage is TRBJ2-3; TRBD2 matches 11 bases. V shed 2 bases and J 6 bases; nucleotides not matched to a gene: 10. This CDR3 has 17 amino acids. CDR1 is MNHNS, CDR2 SASEGT, per germline. The CDR3 region is CASSEWDSGGAGDTQYF. The CDR3 nucleotides are TGTGCCAGCAGTGAATGGGATAGCGGGGGGGCAGGGGATACGCAGTATTTT.

The V gene is TRBV7-9, the J gene TRBJ2-3, with TRBD2 identical over 8 bases. CDR1 and CDR2 from the germline V gene are SEHNR and FQNEAQ (reference sequence). The CDR3 runs to 14 residues. V lost 5 bases, J lost 1 base, and 2 bases stayed unmatched. The CDR3 sequence is CASSDSGGTDTQYF. The CDR3, as DNA: TGTGCCAGCAGCGATAGCGGGGGCACAGATACGCAGTATTTT.

The CDR3: CAWRPRGGSYNEQFF. CDR3 nucleotide sequence: TGTGCCTGGAGACCCCGGGGGGGCTCCTACAATGAGCAGTTCTTC. The rearrangement joins TRBV30 to TRBJ2-1; TRBD2 matches 8 bases. The CDR3 covers 15 residues. Germline CDR1 reads GTSNPN; CDR2 reads SVGIG (reference sequence). V shed 3 bases and J 0 bases; nucleotides not matched to a gene: 4.

The genes are TRBV5-1 and TRBJ2-3; D not resolved. Germline V gives CDR1 SGHRS, CDR2 YFSETQ. V was shortened by 0 bases and J by 4 bases, with 12 bases between the two germline ends. This CDR3 is built from 15 residues. The CDR3 sequence: CASSLAGSSADTQYF. The CDR3, as DNA: TGCGCCAGCAGCTTGGCGGGCTCTAGTGCAGATACGCAGTATTTT.

The genes are TRBV10-3 and TRBJ1-2, with 10 bases lining up with TRBD1. Unmatched junction bases numbered 16, after V lost 8 bases and J lost 7 bases. Germline lookup yields CDR1 ENHRY and CDR2 SYGVKD. CDR3 length: 16 residues. The CDR3 is CAIAGPGQGLGLGYTF. Here the CDR3 DNA reads TGTGCCATCGCAGGACCGGGACAGGGGTTGGGGCTTGGCTACACCTTC.

J is TRBJ2-2 and V is TRBV4-1, with 14 bases matching TRBD2. With V trimmed by 4 bases and J by 7 bases, 5 bases remained unmatched. Germline V lookup: CDR1 MGHRA, CDR2 YSYEKL. CDR3 length: 16 residues. The DNA for the CDR3 is TGCGCCAGCAGCCCCTGGACTAGCGGGGGGAACGGGGAGCTGTTTTTT. Its translation is CASSPWTSGGNGELFF.

The chain uses TRBV19 and TRBJ1-5; D remains unclear. The germline V and J ends were trimmed by 3 bases and 1 base, with 13 bases remaining between them. Per the germline V gene, CDR1 is LNHDA and CDR2 is SQIVND (reference sequence). The CDR3 runs to 16 residues. The CDR3, as DNA: TGTGCCAGTAGTATCAGTTCCTTAGGGAGCAATCAGCCCCAGCATTTT. The encoded protein is CASSISSLGSNQPQHF.

The V call is TRBV27, the J call TRBJ2-3, with D unresolved. This CDR3 is 14 amino acids long. V was pared by 2 bases and J by 2 bases, with 8 bases between. In germline, CDR1 is MNHEY, CDR2 SMNVEV (reference sequence). In nucleotides, the CDR3 is TGTGCCAGCAGTTTACGGCAGCTCACAGATACGCAGTATTTT. Translated, it gives CASSLRQLTDTQYF.

This rearrangement joins TRBV10-3 to TRBJ2-7, with 15 bases aligning to TRBD2. The CDR3 is 15 residues long. The ends lost 6 bases at V and 2 bases at J; junction bases unmatched: 2. Germline assignment: CDR1 ENHRY and CDR2 SYGVKD. The CDR3 here is CAIRRTSGGAYEQYF. The CDR3 bases are TGTGCCATCAGGAGGACTAGCGGGGGGGCCTACGAGCAGTACTTC.

This rearrangement joins TRBV6-1 to TRBJ1-5; D is unclear. V shed 3 bases and J shed 2 bases, with 11 bases lying between them. CDR1 is MNHNS and CDR2 is SASEGT in the germline V gene. CDR3 length equals 15 residues. The CDR3 is CASSDNGGGNQPQHF. CDR3 DNA: TGTGCCAGCAGTGATAATGGTGGGGGCAATCAGCCCCAGCATTTT.

CDR3: CAWVKGQGRSEAFF. The CDR3 DNA follows: TGTGCCTGGGTGAAAGGACAGGGTCGGTCTGAAGCTTTCTTT. This sequence joins TRBV30 and TRBJ1-1, with 8 nucleotides matching TRBD1. After removal of 5 bases from V and 6 bases from J, the junction contained 11 bases not matched to a gene. Germline CDR1 is GTSNPN and CDR2 is SVGIG (reference sequence). The CDR3 runs 14 residues.